The 28 T cell receptor beta chains listed next were all sequenced from one sample in a study of breast tumors, draining lymph nodes, adjacent tissues. Axillary draining lymph nodes of breast cancer patients supplied the node samples. TCRdb reprocessed the multiplex PCR reads via MiXCR and lists one record per CDR3 protein. Of some 120,000 distinct CDR3 sequences in the sample, 21% are singletons; the top ten hold 2% to 2.5%. The specimen sequenced was axillary lymph node tissue. The receptors here all came from a female donor with breast cancer. Some clones in this sample may be carry-over from other donors' samples.

This clonotype was recorded at least ten times. V gene TRBV20-1 combines with J gene TRBJ1-5; D gene ambiguous. CDR1 and CDR2 (germline): DFQATT, SNEGSKA (reference sequence). The CDR3 totals 12 residues. Trimming left V 2 bases short and J 4 bases short, with 6 bases between. In DNA, the CDR3 is TGCAGTGCTAGAAGCGGGAATCAGCCCCAGCATTTT. Amino acid sequence: CSARSGNQPQHF.

The sample holds a few counts of this clonotype. The chain has TRBV6-1 and TRBJ2-7; D perhaps matches TRBD1 (6 bases). This CDR3 is built from 17 residues. V lost 2 bases and J lost 9, with 26 bases in between. CDR1 and CDR2 (germline): MNHNS, SASEGT. CDR3 loop: CASSEKIGDKGRRGQYF. The CDR3 region has the DNA TGTGCCAGCAGTGAAAAGATCGGGGACAAGGGGAGAAGGGGGCAGTACTTC.

There are many counts of this clonotype. This chain links TRBV12-3 or TRBV12-4 with TRBJ2-7; D call uncertain. This CDR3 has 14 amino acids. The V gene lost 3 bases and the J gene lost 0 bases, with 9 bases spanning the gap. The CDR3 nucleotides are TGTGCCAGCAGTTTTGGTTCTAGCTCCTACGAGCAGTACTTC. As protein: CASSFGSSSYEQYF.

A word on this clonotype: The limits of the CDR3 on the DNA are not certain, so only TCRdb's listed CDR3 is given. The gene calls are TRBV7-5 and TRBJ2-3; the table assigns TRBD2, which was not confirmed against the DNA. TRBV7-5 is a recognized pseudogene. From its first to its last residue, the CDR3 has 21 amino acids. The CDR3 loop is CISVPEAYVAGGFFSTDTQYF.

For this clonotype: A much more abundant neighbour one base away suggests this may be a read error. The chain is built from TRBV29-1 and TRBJ1-2, with D uncertain. Germline CDR1 is SQVTM and CDR2 is ANQGSEA. The CDR3 runs 8 residues. V gave up 7 bases and J gave up 12 bases, with 9 bases separating them. Here the CDR3 DNA reads TGCAGCGAGGGCGGCCACACCTTC. Translated: CSEGGHTF.

This clonotype was observed many times. The chain carries TRBV18 and TRBJ2-1; 9 nucleotides align to TRBD1. Germline-derived CDR1 and CDR2 are KGHSH and LQKENI. The CDR3 runs 15 residues. Trimming removed 2 bases from V and 4 bases from J; junction bases left unmatched: 3. The CDR3 DNA reads TGTGCCAGCTCACCAGGGACAGGGCCATACAATGAGCAGTTCTTC. This encodes CASSPGTGPYNEQFF.

There are many counts of this clonotype. The V gene is TRBV9, the J gene TRBJ2-1; weak D call: TRBD1 (5 bases). The CDR3 is made up of 13 amino acids. Trimming removed 4 bases at V and 6 bases at J, with 11 bases between. The germline V gene encodes CDR1 SGDLS and CDR2 YYNGEE. CDR3 DNA sequence: TGTGCCAGCAGCTTCGGAGACAGCAATGAGCAGTTCTTC. Amino acid sequence: CASSFGDSNEQFF.

This clonotype was observed many times. The chain carries TRBV5-8 and TRBJ2-5; tentatively, D is TRBD1 (5 bases). The CDR3 consists of 16 residues. Looked up from germline, CDR1 is SGHTS and CDR2 is YDEGEE. Trimming pared 4 bases from V and 5 bases from J, leaving 21 bases between. The DNA for the CDR3 is TGTGCCAGCAGCGATGACGCAGGACAACCAGAGGAGACCCAGTACTTC. Translating it yields CASSDDAGQPEETQYF. Complete variable domain (other parts from reference TRBV5-8 and TRBJ2-5): EAGVTQSPTHLIKTRGQQATLRCSPISGHTSVYWYQQALGLGLQFLLWYDEGEERNRGNFPPRFSGRQFPNYSSELNVNALELEDSALYLCASSDDAGQPEETQYFGPGTRLLVL.

This clonotype was seen many times. The chain joins TRBV5-5 to TRBJ1-2; weak D call: TRBD1 (5 bases). Germline V CDR1 and CDR2: SGHKS, YYEKEE (reference sequence). The length of the CDR3 is 15 residues. Deletions cut 0 bases from V and 5 bases from J, with 14 bases between. CDR3 DNA sequence: TGTGCCAGCAGCTTGGCCCAGGGTTGGGGATATGGCTACACCTTC. It specifies CASSLAQGWGYGYTF.

Of note for this clonotype: A read error may explain this, as a much larger clone is one base away. The conserved closing phenylalanine or tryptophan is absent in this CDR3, likely reflecting a read error. The rearrangement uses TRBV5-5 and TRBJ1-5; TRBD1 matches at 8 bases. Germline-derived CDR1 and CDR2 are SGHKS and YYEKEE (reference sequence). V was pared by 0 bases and J by 5 bases, with 4 bases of the junction left unmatched. The length of the CDR3 is 15 residues. CDR3 coding DNA: TGTGCCAGCAGCTTGGTAGGACAGGGTGATCAGCCCCAGCATCTT. Translating gives CASSLVGQGDQPQHL.

Many counts were recorded for this clonotype. This sequence joins TRBV20-1 and TRBJ2-3, with TRBD2 identical over 7 bases. Per the germline V gene, CDR1 is DFQATT and CDR2 is SNEGSKA (reference sequence). The J segment lost 0 bases and the V segment lost 0 bases, leaving 6 bases of the junction unmatched. The CDR3 spans 16 residues. The CDR3 coding sequence is TGCAGTGCTAGAGATTACGGAGCGGGGAGCACAGATACGCAGTATTTT. Translating gives CSARDYGAGSTDTQYF.

This clonotype was observed once. A much bigger clone sits one base away, suggesting this may be a read error. V usage is TRBV6-6 and J usage is TRBJ2-1; no reliable D call. This CDR3 is 15 amino acids long. The germline gives CDR1 MNHNY, CDR2 SVGAGI (reference sequence). V lost 2 bases and J 6 bases, leaving 14 bases between the germline ends. The CDR3, as DNA: TGTGCCAGCAGTTACCAGACTGGCGGCCCCAATGAGCAGTTCTTC. As protein: CASSYQTGGPNEQFF.

This clonotype was seen ten or more times. This chain joins TRBV5-1 and TRBJ2-3; 7 bases agree with TRBD2. Germline V gene sequence: CDR1 SGHRS, CDR2 YFSETQ. The ends lost 2 bases at V and 5 bases at J; junction bases unmatched: 5. The CDR3 runs 14 residues. Written as DNA, the CDR3 is TGCGCCAGCAGCTTTGGGAGGGCCCAAGATACGCAGTATTTT. This sequence encodes CASSFGRAQDTQYF.

This clonotype has only one observation. A much more abundant neighbour one base away suggests this may be a read error. This rearrangement joins TRBV5-6 to TRBJ2-5; D ambiguous. The germline CDR1 and CDR2 sequences are SGHDT and YYEEEE. The CDR3 is made up of 11 amino acids. CDR3 sequence (DNA): TGTGTGAGAAGGGCCCCAGAGACCCAGTACTTC. Translated, it gives CVRRAPETQYF.

This clonotype was recorded many times. One junction end does not reproduce the germline sequence, and a read error may be involved. J is TRBJ2-1 and V is TRBV28; 7 bases are a match to TRBD2. Germline V CDR1 and CDR2: MDHEN, SYDVKM. The CDR3 is made up of 12 amino acids. The CDR3 sequence: CASSSGGNEQFF. As DNA, the CDR3 is TGTGCTAGCAGCTCGGGGGGCAATGAGCAGTTCTTC.

This clonotype occurred a few times. The CDR3 sequence: CASRSRRELNYGYTF. CDR3 nucleotides: TGTGCCAGTAGAAGTCGGAGAGAGCTTAACTATGGCTACACCTTC. The chain combines TRBV19 with TRBJ1-2, with D hard to call. V was pared by 6 bases and J by 1 base, with 15 bases between. CDR3 length equals 15 residues. CDR1 is LNHDA and CDR2 is SQIVND in the germline V gene (reference sequence). The variable domain in full, completed from reference TRBV19 and TRBJ1-2, reads DGGITQSPKYLFRKEGQNVTLSCEQNLNHDAMYWYRQDPGQGLRLIYYSQIVNDFQKGDIAEGYSVSREKKESFPLTVTSAQKNPTAFYLCASRSRRELNYGYTFGSGTRLTVV.

This clonotype was observed a handful of times. The genes are TRBV28 and TRBJ2-3, with TRBD2 as a possible D gene (7 bases). Germline loops: CDR1 MDHEN, CDR2 SYDVKM. The CDR3 is 16 residues long. V was trimmed by 7 bases and J by 0 bases, leaving 17 bases between them. The DNA for the CDR3 is TGTGCCAGCAAAAGGGGGGGTTGGCCTAGCACAGATACGCAGTATTTT. Its translation: CASKRGGWPSTDTQYF.

With regard to this clonotype: A read error may explain this, as a much larger clone is one base away. The rearrangement uses TRBV12-3 or TRBV12-4 and TRBJ2-1; the D is unclear. The germline V and J ends were trimmed by 3 bases and 2 bases, with 17 bases remaining between them. The CDR3 contains 17 residues. Written as DNA, the CDR3 is TGTGCCAGCAGTTTGGCCCTGAAGCTGAGCCCCTACAATGAGCAGTTCTTC. This encodes CASSLALKLSPYNEQFF.

This clonotype was found many times. J is TRBJ2-1 and V is TRBV4-1; a possible D gene is TRBD2 (5 bases). The V gene's germline CDR1 is MGHRA and CDR2 YSYEKL. V shed 4 bases and J shed 5 bases, with 9 bases lying between them. The length of the CDR3 is 13 residues. The CDR3, as DNA: TGCGCCAGCAGCCCGATCGGGAACAATGAGCAGTTCTTC. It yields the protein CASSPIGNNEQFF.

Many counts were recorded for this clonotype. The V and J genes are TRBV24-1 and TRBJ2-7; D is possibly TRBD1 or TRBD2 (5 bases each). Germline CDR1 reads KGHDR; CDR2 reads SFDVKD. With 4 bases removed from V and 9 bases from J, the gap between germline ends came to 27 bases. The CDR3 extends over 17 amino acids. The CDR3 nucleotides read TGTGCCACCAGTGACAACTCCGGGACGGCGGATCCTTATGGGCAGTACTTC. Translating it yields CATSDNSGTADPYGQYF.

This clonotype was counted ten times or more. The V call is TRBV30, the J call TRBJ1-6; D remains ambiguous. Trimming cost V 1 base and J 10 bases, with 11 bases left between them. The CDR3 length is 13 residues. CDR1 is GTSNPN, CDR2 SVGIG, per germline (reference sequence). This CDR3 reads CAWSAGGRSPLHF. The CDR3 DNA reads TGTGCCTGGAGTGCCGGAGGTCGATCACCCCTCCACTTT.

This clonotype was counted at least ten times. This chain uses TRBV24-1 with TRBJ2-5; TRBD1 might be the D (6 bases). From germline, CDR1 is KGHDR and CDR2 SFDVKD. CDR3 size: 14 residues. Trimming stripped 9 bases from V and 7 bases from J, with 20 bases between. The CDR3 DNA reads as TGTGCCACCGGCGAGGACAGTGGGGTAGGGACCCAGTACTTC. This translates into CATGEDSGVGTQYF.

At least ten counts were recorded for this clonotype. This sequence joins TRBV2 and TRBJ2-6; D gene uncertain. V lost 11 bases to trimming and J lost 0 bases, with 8 bases between them. The CDR3 contains 13 residues. Germline CDR1 reads SNHLY; CDR2 reads FYNNEI. CDR3 sequence: CAGRDSGANVLTF. CDR3 coding DNA: TGTGCCGGTAGGGACTCTGGGGCCAACGTCCTGACTTTC.

At least ten counts were recorded for this clonotype. The rearrangement links TRBV10-2 to TRBJ2-3, with D perhaps TRBD2 (6 bases). Per germline, CDR1 WSHSY and CDR2 SAAADI. The CDR3 sequence is 14 residues long. The V end was cut by 7 bases, the J end by 2 bases, with 13 bases between. The CDR3, as DNA: TGCGCCAGCAACGCCGGGACTGCCACAGATACGCAGTATTTT. Residues: CASNAGTATDTQYF.

This clonotype has ten or more counts. The chain has TRBV20-1 and TRBJ2-7; no firm D call. V was cut by 5 bases and J by 2 bases, with 22 bases left in between. CDR3 length: 16 amino acids. Germline V lookup: CDR1 DFQATT, CDR2 SNEGSKA (reference sequence). CDR3 bases: TGCAGTGCTCGGCCGTGGGCCCCCTACAAAACCTACGAGCAGTACTTC. Its protein is CSARPWAPYKTYEQYF.

The chain uses TRBV19 and TRBJ1-5; 8 positions match TRBD1. Germline V lookup: CDR1 LNHDA, CDR2 SQIVND (reference sequence). V trimming: 2 bases; J trimming: 1 base; junction bases outside the gene matches: 4. This CDR3 region has 16 residues. CDR3 in DNA: TGTGCCAGTAGTATAAAGGACAGGGCAAGCAATCAGCCCCAGCATTTT. Translating gives CASSIKDRASNQPQHF.

This clonotype appeared many times. The chain carries TRBV9 and TRBJ1-3, with D unresolved. The CDR3 is made up of 13 amino acids. Germline CDR1 SGDLS, CDR2 YYNGEE. Trimming stripped 3 bases from V and 3 bases from J, with 7 bases between. This CDR3 reads CASSGAVGNTIYF. The CDR3 bases are TGTGCCAGCAGCGGGGCAGTTGGAAACACCATATATTTT.

Many counts were recorded for this clonotype. The chain links TRBV7-3 to TRBJ2-3; 11 bases match TRBD2. J was trimmed by 0 bases and V by 5 bases; bases with no gene match: 10. Germline CDR1 SGHTA, CDR2 FQGTGA. The CDR3 contains 18 residues. The CDR3 coding sequence is TGTGCCAGCAGCAAGAAGGGACTAGCGGAGTTAAGCACAGATACGCAGTATTTT. It specifies CASSKKGLAELSTDTQYF.